This T cell receptor beta chain was observed in a study of T cell changes during pregnancy in multiple sclerosis. Repertoires were generated with immunoSEQ multiplex PCR, while TCRdb's copy carries only in-frame clones and drops some. The sample has approximately 88,000 clones; just under 95% are singletons. CDR3 length equals 12 residues. Trimming took 7 bases from V and 8 from J; bases not matched to a gene: 6. The germline V gene encodes CDR1 SQVTM and CDR2 ANQGSEA. The sample was peripheral blood, taken in the third trimester of pregnancy. The sequence derives from a female donor with multiple sclerosis, enrolled in a pregnancy study. V is TRBV29-1 and J is TRBJ2-1; 9 nucleotides match TRBD2. CDR3 sequence: CSGGTSRDEQFF. As DNA, the CDR3 is TGCAGCGGGGGGACTAGCCGGGATGAGCAGTTCTTC.